These 26 T cell receptor beta chains share one sample of origin, sequenced in a study of radiation and T cells in renal cell carcinoma (TCRdb year 2020). Library preparation employed the immunoSEQ multiplex PCR assay. Drawn from immuneACCESS, this table holds only the in-frame rearrangements with V and J called that TCRdb kept. Clones are partly lost; checked studies trace under half to an unresolved V gene and leave the rest unexplained. Recorded for this sample are about 150,000 clones; roughly 88% of them occurred a single time. The top ten clones comprise 12% of the sample. Explained via the paper, the time point label denotes: baseline pretreatment blood. The treatment or condition label of this sample denotes: 15 Gy SBRT to primary tumor, nephrectomy 4 weeks later. This sample comprised blood, obtained from a patient whose treatment included radiotherapy and nephrectomy. The receptors were sampled from a woman aged 50 to 60 with renal cell carcinoma.

In DNA form, the CDR3 reads TGTGCCAGCAGCCCAGGGGGTACCAAAAACATTCAGTACTTC. Translated, it gives CASSPGGTKNIQYF. The V and J genes are TRBV28 and TRBJ2-4; 7 bases fit TRBD1. Germline CDR1 reads MDHEN; CDR2 reads SYDVKM. J lost 2 bases, V lost 6 bases, and 4 bases had no gene match. CDR3 size: 14 residues.

This chain uses TRBV6-5 with TRBJ1-1; the D gene is possibly TRBD1 (6 bases). V gave up 4 bases and J gave up 1 base, with 7 bases separating them. Germline lookup yields CDR1 MNHEY and CDR2 SVGAGI. The CDR3 length is 13 residues. The CDR3 is CASSWTANTEAFF. CDR3 DNA sequence: TGTGCCAGCAGTTGGACAGCGAACACTGAAGCTTTCTTT.

Notes on this clone: The same CDR3 can be traced to other DNA sequences in this sample. The V call is TRBV19, the J call TRBJ1-2, with D tentatively TRBD1 (6 bases). The germline CDR1 and CDR2 sequences are LNHDA and SQIVND (reference sequence). This CDR3 has 13 residues. The V end lost 0 bases, the J end lost 8 bases, and 10 bases lay between the germline ends. The CDR3 reads CASSIDGQRGYTF. DNA of the CDR3: TGTGCCAGTAGTATAGATGGACAGAGGGGCTACACCTTC.

The chain has TRBV15 and TRBJ2-2, with D perhaps matching TRBD1 (6 bases). The CDR3 is 17 residues long. The V end was cut by 0 bases, the J end by 2 bases, with 13 bases between. CDR1 LNHNV and CDR2 YYDKDF come from the germline V gene (reference sequence). CDR3 sequence reads: CATSRDRRGTNTGELFF. In DNA form, the CDR3 reads TGTGCCACCAGCAGAGATCGGAGAGGGACAAACACCGGGGAGCTGTTTTTT.

The rearrangement links TRBV6-1 to TRBJ2-6; D unclear. The germline CDR1 and CDR2 sequences are MNHNS and SASEGT. V was shortened by 3 bases and J by 1 base, with 7 bases between the two germline ends. This CDR3 comprises 15 residues. The DNA for the CDR3 is TGTGCCAGCAGTGACAGGAAGTCTGGGGCCAACGTCCTGACTTTC. Translating gives CASSDRKSGANVLTF.

V usage is TRBV4-3 and J usage is TRBJ1-1; weak D call: TRBD1 (6 bases). Deletions cut 4 bases from V and 1 base from J, with 7 bases between. The CDR3 length is 13 residues. Germline CDR1 LGHNA, CDR2 YSLEER. The CDR3: CASSLGGNTEAFF. CDR3 DNA sequence: TGCGCCAGCAGCCTAGGGGGGAACACTGAAGCTTTCTTT.

The chain is built from TRBV5-1 and TRBJ2-2, with D unclear. The germline V gene has CDR1 SGHRS and CDR2 YFSETQ. CDR3 length equals 12 residues. V lost 0 bases and J lost 6, with 3 bases in between. CDR3 DNA: TGCGCCAGCAGCTTGGGTCCCGGGGAGCTGTTTTTT. The encoded protein is CASSLGPGELFF. Supplemented by reference TRBV5-1 and TRBJ2-2, the full variable domain reads KAGVTQTPRYLIKTRGQQVTLSCSPISGHRSVSWYQQTPGQGLQFLFEYFSETQRNKGNFPGRFSGRQFSNSRSEMNVSTLELGDSALYLCASSLGPGELFFGEGSRLTVL.

V gene TRBV10-1 combines with J gene TRBJ2-5, with D perhaps matching TRBD2 (5 bases). V lost 0 bases, J lost 5 bases, and 7 bases lay in between. Germline V CDR1 and CDR2: WNHNN, SYGVQD (reference sequence). The CDR3 totals 13 residues. CDR3 DNA sequence: TGCGCCAGCAGTGAGTCCCGCGGGGAGACCCAGTACTTC. It is translated as CASSESRGETQYF.

The V and J genes are TRBV12-5 and TRBJ1-5; D is ambiguous. Trimming removed 1 base from V and 11 bases from J, with 9 bases in between. The CDR3 spans 12 residues. The germline V gene has CDR1 LGHNT and CDR2 FRNRAP. DNA for the CDR3: TGTGCTAGTGGTTTGGCCTCCAGGTCCCAGCATTTT. Amino acids: CASGLASRSQHF.

This sequence joins TRBV6-1 and TRBJ1-2, with D hard to call. The CDR3 sequence is 14 residues long. The germline V gene has CDR1 MNHNS and CDR2 SASEGT. V was trimmed by 10 bases and J by 4 bases, leaving 19 bases between them. The CDR3 DNA is TGTGCCACCCAAACAGAAAATCGTCCCTATGGCTACACCTTC. It encodes CATQTENRPYGYTF.

The rearrangement uses TRBV5-4 and TRBJ2-3, with D unclear. The V end was cut by 2 bases, the J end by 1 base, with 11 bases between. The CDR3 spans 15 residues. Germline CDR1 SGHNT, CDR2 YYREEE (reference sequence). The CDR3 is CASSLKTVGTDTQYF. The CDR3 DNA reads as TGTGCCAGCAGCTTAAAGACGGTGGGCACAGATACGCAGTATTTT.

This clone turned up a few times. This sequence joins TRBV6-5 and TRBJ1-6; 8 bases line up with TRBD1. Trimming cost V 5 bases and J 6 bases; bases outside gene matches: 6. In germline, CDR1 is MNHEY, CDR2 SVGAGI. CDR3 length equals 15 residues. The CDR3 nucleotides read TGTGCCAGCAGTATCGGGACAGGCCCTAATTCACCCCTCCACTTT. Protein product: CASSIGTGPNSPLHF.

The chain recombines TRBV7-9 with TRBJ1-1, with D hard to call. In germline, CDR1 is SEHNR, CDR2 FQNEAQ (reference sequence). The CDR3 length is 11 residues. V was shortened by 5 bases and J by 8 bases, with 9 bases between the two germline ends. CDR3 amino acids: CASSRHAEAFF. CDR3 sequence (DNA): TGTGCCAGCAGCCGACACGCCGAAGCTTTCTTT.

The rearrangement links TRBV19 to TRBJ2-2; D possibly corresponds to TRBD1 (5 bases). Trimming removed 5 bases at V and 8 bases at J, with 15 bases between. Germline V gene data show CDR1 as LNHDA and CDR2 as SQIVND (reference sequence). There are 14 residues in the CDR3. CDR3 loop: CASSPARASGELFF. The CDR3 DNA sequence: TGTGCCAGTAGTCCCGCCAGGGCGTCGGGGGAGCTGTTTTTT. The full variable domain, with the rest looked up from reference TRBV19 and TRBJ2-2, is DGGITQSPKYLFRKEGQNVTLSCEQNLNHDAMYWYRQDPGQGLRLIYYSQIVNDFQKGDIAEGYSVSREKKESFPLTVTSAQKNPTAFYLCASSPARASGELFFGEGSRLTVL.

V and J are TRBV19 and TRBJ1-2; possible D gene TRBD1, 5 bases. V was trimmed by 6 bases and J by 6 bases, leaving 14 bases between them. Germline loops: CDR1 LNHDA, CDR2 SQIVND (reference sequence). The CDR3 has 13 amino acids. The DNA for the CDR3 is TGTGCCAGTAGCGTCGGGACGCGAAATGGCTACACCTTC. Amino acid sequence: CASSVGTRNGYTF.

The V call is TRBV9, the J call TRBJ2-2, with 7 bases lining up with TRBD1. Germline values: CDR1 SGDLS, CDR2 YYNGEE. The CDR3 runs to 15 residues. Trimming removed 3 bases from V and 6 bases from J; junction bases left unmatched: 8. The CDR3 DNA follows: TGTGCCAGCAGCGCCGAGGGGGCAATACCCGGGGAGCTGTTTTTT. Its translation is CASSAEGAIPGELFF.

This chain links TRBV2 with TRBJ1-5, with a weak D call TRBD1 (5 bases). V lost 8 bases, J lost 3 bases, and 14 bases lay in between. The CDR3 has 14 amino acids. Germline CDR1 SNHLY, CDR2 FYNNEI. In DNA form, the CDR3 reads TGTGCCAGCCGCCGGGACGGGAACAATCAGCCCCAGCATTTT. Translation gives CASRRDGNNQPQHF.

This chain uses TRBV6-1 with TRBJ1-1, with TRBD1 as a possible D gene (6 bases). Trimming shortened V by 9 bases and J by 1 base, and 15 bases separated the two germline ends. Germline-derived CDR1 and CDR2 are MNHNS and SASEGT. The CDR3 spans 14 residues. The CDR3 DNA follows: TGTGCCAGTTTGTCACAGGGACGGAACACTGAAGCTTTCTTT. This gives the protein CASLSQGRNTEAFF.

This clone was detected once. The genes are TRBV5-1 and TRBJ2-6, with 12 bases aligning to TRBD1. The germline V gene encodes CDR1 SGHRS and CDR2 YFSETQ. The CDR3 length is 19 residues. Trimming removed 3 bases from V and 0 bases from J; junction bases left unmatched: 7. The CDR3 here is CASSSRGTGGSSGANVLTF. The DNA for the CDR3 is TGCGCCAGCAGCTCCCGAGGGACAGGGGGCAGCTCTGGGGCCAACGTCCTGACTTTC.

The chain uses TRBV6-5 and TRBJ2-7; D ambiguous. Germline V gene data show CDR1 as MNHEY and CDR2 as SVGAGI. The CDR3 has 14 amino acids. V was trimmed by 4 bases and J by 4 bases, leaving 14 bases between them. The CDR3 nucleotides read TGTGCCAGCAGTTCTGACCTAGGAGCATACGAGCAGTACTTC. This sequence encodes CASSSDLGAYEQYF.

The V and J genes are TRBV13 and TRBJ2-7; possibly TRBD1 or TRBD2 for D (5 bases each). Germline V CDR1 and CDR2: PRHDT, FYEKMQ (reference sequence). This CDR3 region has 16 residues. Trimming took 2 bases from V and 2 from J, leaving 16 bases between them. The CDR3 here is CASSLSPLGDPYEQYF. The CDR3 region has the DNA TGTGCCAGCAGCTTAAGCCCTCTAGGGGACCCCTACGAGCAGTACTTC.

The V and J genes are TRBV13 and TRBJ1-5; D uncertain. V was trimmed by 5 bases and J by 5 bases, leaving 4 bases between them. Germline V gives CDR1 PRHDT, CDR2 FYEKMQ (reference sequence). The CDR3 has 11 amino acids. The CDR3 spells CASSGDQPQHF. CDR3 coding DNA: TGTGCCAGCAGCGGGGATCAGCCCCAGCATTTT.

The chain recombines TRBV29-1 with TRBJ1-4, with TRBD1 matching over 9 bases. The CDR3 runs to 12 residues. The ends lost 7 bases at V and 8 bases at J; junction bases unmatched: 5. CDR1 SQVTM and CDR2 ANQGSEA come from the germline V gene. CDR3: CSARTGDEKLFF. In DNA, the CDR3 is TGCAGCGCTCGGACAGGGGACGAAAAACTGTTTTTT.

V usage is TRBV6-1 and J usage is TRBJ2-5; D is perhaps TRBD1 (6 bases). V was clipped by 5 bases and J by 2 bases, with 12 bases between them. Germline V CDR1 and CDR2: MNHNS, SASEGT. The CDR3 runs to 14 residues. For the CDR3, the DNA is TGTGCCAGCAGTCTGACAGGCTCGCAAGAGACCCAGTACTTC. Its translation is CASSLTGSQETQYF.

V usage is TRBV4-2 and J usage is TRBJ1-1; 8 bases are shared with TRBD1. After removal of 3 bases from V and 1 base from J, the junction contained 4 bases not matched to a gene. CDR3 size: 15 residues. CDR1 is LGHNA and CDR2 is YNFKEQ in the germline V gene. The CDR3 sequence is CASSQAGTGNTEAFF. CDR3 nucleotides: TGTGCCAGCAGCCAGGCCGGGACAGGGAACACTGAAGCTTTCTTT.

The chain carries TRBV6-5 and TRBJ1-2; 8 nucleotides agree with TRBD1. Germline CDR1 is MNHEY and CDR2 is SVGAGI. This CDR3 has 12 residues. Unmatched junction bases numbered 5, after V lost 8 bases and J lost 6 bases. CDR3 bases: TGTGCCAGCGGTGGACAGGGCCATGGCTACACCTTC. It specifies CASGGQGHGYTF.